This T cell receptor (beta chain) was sequenced for a study of blood T cell repertoires in COVID-19. The method was immunoSEQ multiplex PCR; TCRdb's version includes in-frame clones alone and lacks a portion of them. The data show about 300,000 clones, around 89% seen once. CDR3 length: 16 amino acids. Germline CDR1 is LGHNT and CDR2 is FRNRAP. Trimming took 6 bases from V and 0 from J, leaving 12 bases between them. The chain has TRBV12-5 and TRBJ2-6; D unresolved. The sample was peripheral blood. The TCR originated in a man in his forties with acute or convalescent COVID-19. The CDR3 nucleotides read TGTGCTAGTGGAATAGCTAGATCCTCTGGGGCCAACGTCCTGACTTTC. As protein: CASGIARSSGANVLTF.